A single sample gave rise to the 20 T cell receptor beta chains below, sequenced in a study of T cell responses to AZD1222 COVID-19 vaccine. TCRdb's copy holds only in-frame clones and misses some; the assay was immunoSEQ multiplex PCR. The table has 150,000 or so clones, around 85% seen once. The specimen was peripheral blood, collected on day 0 of MenACWY control vaccination. The receptors were sampled from an adult in good health.

The chain employs TRBV7-2 and TRBJ1-3, with 8 bases lining up with TRBD1. The CDR3 sequence is 15 residues long. The germline gives CDR1 SGHTA, CDR2 FQGNSA. J gave up 2 bases and V 4 bases, and 4 bases lay outside the gene matches. The CDR3 DNA sequence: TGTGCCAGCAGCTATAGACAGGGGCCTGGAAACACCATATATTTT. As protein: CASSYRQGPGNTIYF.

The gene calls are TRBV24-1 and TRBJ2-1; the D gene could be TRBD1 or TRBD2 (5 bases each). CDR1 is KGHDR and CDR2 is SFDVKD in the germline V gene. V lost 4 bases and J lost 8, with 26 bases in between. The length of the CDR3 is 18 residues. The CDR3 coding sequence is TGTGCCACCAGTGACCACCTTCCCCGGGACGTACATGTCGATGAGCAGTTCTTC. Protein: CATSDHLPRDVHVDEQFF.

The rearrangement uses TRBV5-4 and TRBJ2-5; the D gene is possibly TRBD2 (6 bases). Germline values: CDR1 SGHNT, CDR2 YYREEE (reference sequence). Trimming pared 4 bases from V and 4 bases from J, leaving 14 bases between. The CDR3 contains 14 residues. Here the CDR3 reads CASSTREAPETQYF. CDR3 DNA sequence: TGTGCCAGCAGCACCAGGGAGGCTCCAGAGACCCAGTACTTC. The full variable domain, in which reference TRBV5-4 and TRBJ2-5 provide the parts outside the CDR3, is ETGVTQSPTHLIKTRGQQVTLRCSSQSGHNTVSWYQQALGQGPQFIFQYYREEENGRGNFPPRFSGLQFPNYSSELNVNALELDDSALYLCASSTREAPETQYFGPGTRLLVL.

The chain joins TRBV19 to TRBJ2-3; TRBD1 matches 11 bases. The CDR3 consists of 14 residues. Per germline, CDR1 LNHDA and CDR2 SQIVND (reference sequence). V lost 4 bases to trimming and J lost 5 bases; unmatched junction nucleotides: 2. The chain's CDR3 is CASSKGQGEDTQYF. In nucleotides, the CDR3 is TGTGCCAGTAGTAAGGGACAGGGGGAAGATACGCAGTATTTT.

This chain connects TRBV2 to TRBJ2-3; weak D call: TRBD2 (5 bases). The CDR3 totals 15 residues. The germline CDR1 and CDR2 sequences are SNHLY and FYNNEI. Trimming left V 0 bases short and J 4 bases short, with 11 bases between. CDR3 amino acids: CASSEARDGADTQYF. The CDR3 nucleotides read TGTGCCAGCAGTGAAGCGAGAGACGGGGCAGATACGCAGTATTTT.

The genes are TRBV7-2 and TRBJ2-7; D gene unclear. The germline V and J ends were trimmed by 4 bases and 7 bases, with 8 bases remaining between them. The CDR3 totals 11 residues. Per germline, CDR1 SGHTA and CDR2 FQGNSA. Here the CDR3 reads CASSSTFEQYF. CDR3 coding DNA: TGTGCCAGCAGCTCGACGTTTGAGCAGTACTTC.

V and J are TRBV7-9 and TRBJ2-7; possibly TRBD1 for D (6 bases). V was cut by 5 bases and J by 6 bases, with 11 bases left in between. This CDR3 is built from 12 residues. CDR1 is SEHNR, CDR2 FQNEAQ, per germline (reference sequence). The CDR3 here is CASSHTGLEQYF. The CDR3 bases are TGTGCCAGCAGCCACACAGGGCTCGAGCAGTACTTC.

This chain joins TRBV11-3 and TRBJ2-1; 11 bases fit TRBD2. J gave up 8 bases and V 5 bases, and 11 bases lay outside the gene matches. The CDR3 covers 16 residues. Germline-derived CDR1 and CDR2 are SGHNT and YENEEA. CDR3 in amino acids: CASSVQLAGAADEQFF. The CDR3 DNA follows: TGTGCCAGCAGCGTACAACTAGCGGGGGCGGCGGATGAGCAGTTCTTC.

This sequence joins TRBV19 and TRBJ1-2; D might be TRBD1 (5 bases). The CDR3 spans 17 residues. With 7 bases removed from V and 0 bases from J, the gap between germline ends came to 21 bases. From germline, CDR1 is LNHDA and CDR2 SQIVND (reference sequence). CDR3 region: CASTPMTRDGTNYGYTF. The CDR3 DNA reads TGTGCCAGTACCCCAATGACCCGGGACGGAACTAACTATGGCTACACCTTC.

The V gene is TRBV6-5, the J gene TRBJ2-5; 8 nucleotides agree with TRBD2. V shed 7 bases and J 2 bases; nucleotides not matched to a gene: 9. The CDR3 is made up of 15 amino acids. Germline CDR1 MNHEY, CDR2 SVGAGI. CDR3 bases: TGTGCCAGCATCGACTTTAGCGGGATTCAAGAGACCCAGTACTTC. Protein: CASIDFSGIQETQYF.

The gene calls are TRBV7-2 and TRBJ2-3; 11 nucleotides line up with TRBD2. CDR1 and CDR2 (germline): SGHTA, FQGNSA. The CDR3 length is 16 residues. With 5 bases clipped from V and 2 bases from J, the junction kept 6 bases outside the gene matches. The CDR3 reads CASSHGLAGLTDTQYF. The CDR3 DNA reads as TGTGCCAGCAGCCACGGACTAGCGGGCCTCACAGATACGCAGTATTTT.

The CDR3 nucleotides read TGTGCCAGCAGCCTACCGGGCAATGAGCAGTTCTTC. Encoded protein: CASSLPGNEQFF. This chain connects TRBV3-1 (or the pseudogene TRBV3-2) to TRBJ2-1, with D unclear. In germline, CDR1 is LGHDT, CDR2 YNNKEL (reference sequence). V was cut by 4 bases and J by 6 bases, with 7 bases left in between. The CDR3 has 12 residues.

The V call is TRBV2, the J call TRBJ1-1; D unresolved. V lost 5 bases, J lost 0 bases, and 10 bases lay in between. Germline CDR1 SNHLY, CDR2 FYNNEI. The CDR3 spans 14 residues. CDR3 nucleotide sequence: TGTGCCAGCAGTAGCAGGCAGCTGAACACTGAAGCTTTCTTT. Translated: CASSSRQLNTEAFF.

J is TRBJ2-7 and V is TRBV3-1 (or the pseudogene TRBV3-2), with TRBD2 identical over 8 bases. V gave up 8 bases and J gave up 2 bases; unmatched junction bases: 5. Per germline, CDR1 LGHDT and CDR2 YNNKEL (reference sequence). The CDR3 covers 13 residues. CDR3 sequence: CASAAGEPYEQYF. CDR3 nucleotides: TGTGCCAGCGCAGCGGGAGAACCCTACGAGCAGTACTTC.

The chain employs TRBV6-2 or TRBV6-3 and TRBJ2-3; D gene ambiguous. V lost 6 bases and J lost 2, with 9 bases in between. The CDR3 sequence is 13 residues long. The germline V gene encodes CDR1 MNHEY and CDR2 SVGEGT. CDR3 protein: CASSDAATDTQYF. The CDR3 DNA sequence: TGTGCCAGCAGCGATGCAGCCACAGATACGCAGTATTTT.

This rearrangement joins TRBV18 to TRBJ2-7, with 12 nucleotides matching TRBD1. This CDR3 has 14 residues. The germline gives CDR1 KGHSH, CDR2 LQKENI. J was trimmed by 7 bases and V by 6 bases; bases with no gene match: 7. In nucleotides, the CDR3 is TGTGCCAGCTCCCCGGGACAGGGGGCAGGAGAGCAGTACTTC. This encodes CASSPGQGAGEQYF.

The chain is built from TRBV5-1 and TRBJ2-1; D remains ambiguous. Germline V gene lookup returns CDR1 SGHRS and CDR2 YFSETQ. Trimming removed 2 bases from V and 10 bases from J, with 13 bases in between. The CDR3 totals 13 residues. CDR3 sequence: CASSFDSSGEQFF. The CDR3 DNA follows: TGCGCCAGCAGCTTTGACTCTTCTGGGGAGCAGTTCTTC.

The chain has TRBV29-1 and TRBJ1-2; D is unclear. Germline values: CDR1 SQVTM, CDR2 ANQGSEA. V was trimmed by 2 bases and J by 4 bases, leaving 11 bases between them. The CDR3 covers 13 residues. This chain's CDR3 is CSVENPSLYGYTF. Written as DNA, the CDR3 is TGCAGCGTTGAAAACCCTTCCCTCTATGGCTACACCTTC.

The gene calls are TRBV27 and TRBJ1-1, with D perhaps TRBD1 (5 bases). Trimming removed 4 bases from V and 3 bases from J, with 24 bases in between. The CDR3 sequence is 18 residues long. Germline lookup yields CDR1 MNHEY and CDR2 SMNVEV (reference sequence). CDR3 residues: CASSSSAGTWGGDTEAFF. CDR3 nucleotide sequence: TGTGCCAGCAGTTCCTCTGCAGGGACCTGGGGTGGAGACACTGAAGCTTTCTTT.

The chain couples TRBV14 to TRBJ1-4, with D perhaps matching TRBD1 (5 bases). The V and J ends lost 0 bases and 10 bases respectively, with 9 bases between them. The germline gives CDR1 SGHDN, CDR2 FVKESK. The CDR3 has 13 amino acids. As DNA, the CDR3 is TGTGCCAGCAGCCAAGATGTGGGGGGAAAACTGTTTTTT. The encoded protein is CASSQDVGGKLFF.